The 21 T cell receptor beta chains listed next were all sequenced from one sample in a study of control samples from healthy donors and cancer patients. Sequencing used immunoSEQ multiplex PCR; TCRdb keeps in-frame clones, though not all of them. Here the sample spans around 200,000 clones, around 94% being singletons. Sequenced: blood. These receptors all come from a man aged 45 to 65 in good health.

The chain carries TRBV29-1 and TRBJ1-2, with no clear D. Trimming pared 4 bases from V and 7 bases from J, leaving 4 bases between. Germline CDR1 SQVTM, CDR2 ANQGSEA. CDR3 length equals 9 residues. The CDR3 loop is CSVGPGYTF. The CDR3 DNA sequence: TGCAGCGTTGGTCCTGGCTACACCTTC. The full variable domain, with the rest looked up from reference TRBV29-1 and TRBJ1-2, is SAVISQKPSRDICQRGTSLTIQCQVDSQVTMMFWYRQQPGQSLTLIATANQGSEATYESGFVIDKFPISRPNLTFSTLTVSNMSPEDSSIYLCSVGPGYTFGSGTRLTVV.

The CDR3 is CASSLKPGTSGNTIYF. The CDR3 DNA is TGCGCCAGCAGCCTTAAACCAGGGACCTCTGGAAACACCATATATTTT. The chain links TRBV5-1 to TRBJ1-3, with D possibly matching TRBD1 (5 bases). Trimming removed 4 bases at V and 0 bases at J, with 14 bases between. Germline CDR1 reads SGHRS; CDR2 reads YFSETQ. The CDR3 consists of 16 residues.

V and J are TRBV2 and TRBJ2-7; TRBD2 is a possible D gene (6 bases). Per the germline V gene, CDR1 is SNHLY and CDR2 is FYNNEI. V was pared by 3 bases and J by 7 bases, with 13 bases between. The CDR3 has 13 residues. The CDR3 DNA is TGTGCCAGCAGTGAGGAGGGCGCGGGAGAGCAGTACTTC. Translation: CASSEEGAGEQYF.

The rearrangement joins TRBV29-1 to TRBJ1-2, with TRBD1 matching over 7 bases. The germline gives CDR1 SQVTM, CDR2 ANQGSEA. V trimming: 7 bases; J trimming: 4 bases; junction bases outside the gene matches: 9. The CDR3 covers 13 residues. CDR3 protein: CSAVETGTYGYTF. The CDR3 DNA sequence: TGCAGCGCCGTTGAGACAGGGACCTATGGCTACACCTTC.

The V gene is TRBV5-1, the J gene TRBJ2-5, with 14 positions matching TRBD2. Trimming took 2 bases from V and 0 from J; bases not matched to a gene: 12. Germline CDR1 and CDR2: SGHRS and YFSETQ. CDR3 length: 20 residues. Written as DNA, the CDR3 is TGCGCCAGCAGCTTATCATTAGGACTAGCGGGGGGTCCGTACCAAGAGACCCAGTACTTC. The encoded protein is CASSLSLGLAGGPYQETQYF.

This clone was counted a single time. This chain connects TRBV20-1 to TRBJ2-3, with unresolved D. The V gene lost 7 bases and the J gene lost 4 bases, with 9 bases spanning the gap. The germline gives CDR1 DFQATT, CDR2 SNEGSKA (reference sequence). This CDR3 region has 11 residues. Here the CDR3 reads CSGPRADTQYF. The CDR3 DNA is TGCAGTGGTCCAAGGGCAGATACGCAGTATTTT.

The V call is TRBV28, the J call TRBJ2-1, with D unclear. The germline gives CDR1 MDHEN, CDR2 SYDVKM. The CDR3 runs 13 residues. V lost 3 bases to trimming and J lost 8 bases, with 11 bases between them. The CDR3 region has the DNA TGTGCCAGCAGTTTCCCGAACGGTGATGAGCAGTTCTTC. This codes for CASSFPNGDEQFF. Looking up the rest from reference TRBV28 and TRBJ2-1 gives the full variable domain: DVKVTQSSRYLVKRTGEKVFLECVQDMDHENMFWYRQDPGLGLRLIYFSYDVKMKEKGDIPEGYSVSREKKERFSLILESASTNQTSMYLCASSFPNGDEQFFGPGTRLTVL.

V usage is TRBV2 and J usage is TRBJ2-3, with D possibly TRBD1 on 6 matching bases. Trimming took 5 bases from V and 2 from J, leaving 11 bases between them. The CDR3 runs 14 residues. The germline CDR1 and CDR2 sequences are SNHLY and FYNNEI. CDR3 loop: CASSSRTATDTQYF. The CDR3 nucleotides are TGTGCCAGCAGTTCAAGGACAGCCACAGATACGCAGTATTTT.

The chain uses TRBV18 and TRBJ2-7, with unresolved D. CDR1 KGHSH and CDR2 LQKENI come from the germline V gene. The V end was cut by 3 bases, the J end by 6 bases, with 9 bases between. The CDR3 is 12 amino acids. The CDR3 nucleotides read TGTGCCAGCTCACCCAATACGTTCGAGCAGTACTTC. Its protein is CASSPNTFEQYF. Full variable domain (rest looked up from reference TRBV18 and TRBJ2-7): NAGVMQNPRHLVRRRGQEARLRCSPMKGHSHVYWYRQLPEEGLKFMVYLQKENIIDESGMPKERFSAEFPKEGPSILRIQQVVRGDSAAYFCASSPNTFEQYFGPGTRLTVT.

The rearrangement joins TRBV28 to TRBJ2-7; perhaps TRBD2 as D (5 bases). V was trimmed by 6 bases and J by 3 bases, leaving 12 bases between them. Germline-derived CDR1 and CDR2 are MDHEN and SYDVKM. The length of the CDR3 is 13 residues. The CDR3 sequence: CASRTPAGYEQYF. Written as DNA, the CDR3 is TGTGCCAGCAGAACCCCGGCGGGCTACGAGCAGTACTTC.

This chain joins TRBV3-1 (or the pseudogene TRBV3-2) and TRBJ1-6; 10 bases fit TRBD1. Germline V gene lookup returns CDR1 LGHDT and CDR2 YNNKEL (reference sequence). With V trimmed by 6 bases and J by 5 bases, 1 base remained unmatched. The CDR3 has 14 amino acids. The CDR3 reads CASRGQGNNSPLHF. The DNA for the CDR3 is TGTGCCAGCAGGGGACAGGGGAATAATTCACCCCTCCACTTT.

CDR3 sequence (DNA): TGCGCCAGCAGCCAAGCGAGGGGTGAGCAGTTCTTC. Translating gives CASSQARGEQFF. This chain joins TRBV4-3 and TRBJ2-1, with D perhaps assigned TRBD1 or TRBD2 (5 bases each). CDR1 and CDR2 from the germline V gene are LGHNA and YSLEER. This CDR3 is 12 amino acids long. V was trimmed by 1 base and J by 9 bases, leaving 7 bases between them.

This clone was detected a few times. This rearrangement joins TRBV28 to TRBJ2-6; D is unresolved. The CDR3 consists of 14 residues. In germline, CDR1 is MDHEN, CDR2 SYDVKM. The V end was cut by 5 bases, the J end by 0 bases, with 5 bases between. CDR3: CASSPPSGANVLTF. CDR3 sequence (DNA): TGTGCCAGCAGTCCCCCCTCTGGGGCCAACGTCCTGACTTTC. The variable domain in full, with the rest retrieved from reference TRBV28 and TRBJ2-6, is DVKVTQSSRYLVKRTGEKVFLECVQDMDHENMFWYRQDPGLGLRLIYFSYDVKMKEKGDIPEGYSVSREKKERFSLILESASTNQTSMYLCASSPPSGANVLTFGAGSRLTVL.

The J gene is TRBJ1-2, the V gene TRBV7-8; D perhaps matches TRBD1 (6 bases). There are 12 residues in the CDR3. In germline, CDR1 is SGHVS, CDR2 FQNEAQ. The V end lost 5 bases, the J end lost 6 bases, and 10 bases lay between the germline ends. CDR3 amino acids: CASSVQGNGYTF. Here the CDR3 DNA reads TGTGCCAGCAGCGTCCAGGGGAATGGCTACACCTTC. Supplemented by reference TRBV7-8 and TRBJ1-2, the full variable domain reads GAGVSQSPRYKVAKRGQDVALRCDPISGHVSLFWYQQALGQGPEFLTYFQNEAQLDKSGLPSDRFFAERPEGSVSTLKIQRTQQEDSAVYLCASSVQGNGYTFGSGTRLTVV.

The genes are TRBV5-1 and TRBJ2-7, with 10 bases fitting TRBD2. From germline, CDR1 is SGHRS and CDR2 YFSETQ. J lost 2 bases, V lost 4 bases, and 3 bases had no gene match. The CDR3 length is 14 residues. The CDR3 DNA reads as TGCGCCAGCAGCCGAGGACTAGCGGCCTACGAGCAGTACTTC. Its translation is CASSRGLAAYEQYF. The whole variable domain, remainder taken from reference TRBV5-1 and TRBJ2-7, is KAGVTQTPRYLIKTRGQQVTLSCSPISGHRSVSWYQQTPGQGLQFLFEYFSETQRNKGNFPGRFSGRQFSNSRSEMNVSTLELGDSALYLCASSRGLAAYEQYFGPGTRLTVT.

The V gene is TRBV18, the J gene TRBJ1-4; possible D gene TRBD1, 5 bases. Germline CDR1 is KGHSH and CDR2 is LQKENI. Trimming shortened V by 4 bases and J by 7 bases, and 19 bases separated the two germline ends. The CDR3 has 16 amino acids. CDR3 bases: TGTGCCAGCTCACAGCTCCCGCCCGCCGGGGGTGAAAAACTGTTTTTT. Protein: CASSQLPPAGGEKLFF.

V is TRBV11-2 and J is TRBJ1-6; D unresolved. Germline V gene sequence: CDR1 SGHAT, CDR2 FQNNGV. This CDR3 region has 17 residues. Trimming removed 1 base at V and 0 bases at J, with 10 bases between. CDR3 coding DNA: TGTGCCAGCAGCTTAGGTACAGCGAGCTCCTATAATTCACCCCTCCACTTT. This encodes CASSLGTASSYNSPLHF.

The chain couples TRBV3-1 (or the pseudogene TRBV3-2) to TRBJ2-3, with 14 nucleotides matching TRBD2. The CDR3 extends over 16 amino acids. With V trimmed by 4 bases and J by 6 bases, 6 bases remained unmatched. Germline V gene data show CDR1 as LGHDT and CDR2 as YNNKEL (reference sequence). Here the CDR3 reads CASSRTGLAGDDTQYF. In DNA, the CDR3 is TGTGCCAGCAGCCGGACGGGACTAGCGGGGGACGATACGCAGTATTTT.

The rearrangement uses TRBV5-1 and TRBJ2-5, with 8 nucleotides matching TRBD1. Germline values: CDR1 SGHRS, CDR2 YFSETQ. This CDR3 contains 16 residues. V lost 0 bases to trimming and J lost 4 bases; unmatched junction nucleotides: 8. The CDR3 sequence: CASSLAGTGYVETQYF. The CDR3 DNA reads as TGCGCCAGCAGCTTGGCCGGGACAGGATATGTAGAGACCCAGTACTTC.

The chain joins TRBV2 to TRBJ2-1; 10 bases match TRBD2. This CDR3 comprises 16 residues. Unmatched junction bases numbered 5, after V lost 0 bases and J lost 6 bases. Per the germline V gene, CDR1 is SNHLY and CDR2 is FYNNEI. The CDR3, as DNA: TGTGCCAGCAGTGAAGCCTTGGCTAGCGGGGGCAATGAGCAGTTCTTC. This encodes CASSEALASGGNEQFF.

The gene calls are TRBV5-1 and TRBJ2-5; 7 positions match TRBD1. CDR1 and CDR2 from the germline V gene are SGHRS and YFSETQ. Unmatched junction bases numbered 8, after V lost 2 bases and J lost 4 bases. There are 15 residues in the CDR3. The CDR3 nucleotides read TGCGCCAGCAGCTTCGGGACAGCCATGGGAGAGACCCAGTACTTC. Encoded protein: CASSFGTAMGETQYF.